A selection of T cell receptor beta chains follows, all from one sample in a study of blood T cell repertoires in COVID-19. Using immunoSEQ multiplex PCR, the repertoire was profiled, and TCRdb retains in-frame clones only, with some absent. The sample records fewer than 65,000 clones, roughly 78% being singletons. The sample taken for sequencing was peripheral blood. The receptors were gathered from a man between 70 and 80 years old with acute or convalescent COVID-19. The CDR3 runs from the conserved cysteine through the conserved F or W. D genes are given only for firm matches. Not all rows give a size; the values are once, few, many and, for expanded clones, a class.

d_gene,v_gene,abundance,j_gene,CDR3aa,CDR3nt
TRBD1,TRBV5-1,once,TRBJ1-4,CASSRGQGREKLFF,TGCGCCAGCAGCCGAGGACAGGGGCGGGAAAAACTGTTTTTT
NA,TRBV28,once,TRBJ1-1,CASSKTWNTEAFF,TGTGCCAGCAGCAAGACATGGAACACTGAAGCTTTCTTT
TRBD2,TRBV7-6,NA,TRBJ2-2,CASSRWSSGTGGELFF,TGTGCCAGCAGCCGATGGAGTAGCGGGACCGGCGGGGAGCTGTTTTTT
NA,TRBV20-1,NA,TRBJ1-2,CSAPEEGYTF,TGCAGTGCCCCTGAGGAAGGCTACACCTTC
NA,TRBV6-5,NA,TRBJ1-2,CASTKGGYNYGYTF,TGTGCCAGCACCAAGGGGGGGTATAACTATGGCTACACCTTC
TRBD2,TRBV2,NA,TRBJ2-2,CASRQAGGTGELFF,TGTGCCAGCAGACAAGCGGGGGGGACCGGGGAGCTGTTTTTT
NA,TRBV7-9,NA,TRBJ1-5,CASSLQGVGNQPQHF,TGTGCCAGCAGCCTACAGGGTGTGGGCAATCAGCCCCAGCATTTT
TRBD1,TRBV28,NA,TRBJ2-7,CATTGDVSYEQYF,TGTGCCACAACAGGGGATGTGTCCTACGAGCAGTACTTC
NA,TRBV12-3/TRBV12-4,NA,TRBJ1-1,CASSFVARTEAFF,TGTGCCAGCAGTTTTGTCGCGAGGACTGAAGCTTTCTTT
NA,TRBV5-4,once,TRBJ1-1,CASTETGSQTTEAFF,TGTGCCAGCACCGAAACAGGGAGCCAGACCACTGAAGCTTTCTTT
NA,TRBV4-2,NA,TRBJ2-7,CASSQEVTQVTYGEQYF,TGTGCCAGCAGCCAAGAGGTAACACAAGTGACCTACGGGGAGCAGTACTTC
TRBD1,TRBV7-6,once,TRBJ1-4,CASSLAPQGQEKLFF,TGTGCCAGCAGCTTAGCGCCACAGGGGCAGGAAAAACTGTTTTTT
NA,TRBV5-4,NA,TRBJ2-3,CASSLSTDTQYF,TGTGCCAGCAGTCTTAGCACAGATACGCAGTATTTT
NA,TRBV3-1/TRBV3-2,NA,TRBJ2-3,CASSQDREFPQYF,TGTGCCAGCAGCCAAGACAGGGAATTTCCGCAGTATTTT
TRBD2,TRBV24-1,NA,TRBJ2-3,CATSRPSGDRSTDTQYF,TGTGCCACCAGCCGCCCTAGCGGGGACCGGAGCACAGATACGCAGTATTTT
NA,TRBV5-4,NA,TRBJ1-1,CASSGPNANTEAFF,TGTGCCAGCAGCGGGCCGAACGCGAACACTGAAGCTTTCTTT
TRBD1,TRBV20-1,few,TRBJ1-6,CSASLRTGANNSPLHF,TGCAGTGCTAGTCTCCGGACAGGGGCTAATAATTCACCCCTCCACTTT
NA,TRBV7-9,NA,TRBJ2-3,CASSSAGLGTDTQYF,TGTGCCAGCAGCTCAGCCGGTCTAGGCACAGATACGCAGTATTTT
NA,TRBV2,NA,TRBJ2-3,CASSVRSGRSTDTQYF,TGTGCCAGCAGTGTGAGGAGCGGGCGTAGCACAGATACGCAGTATTTT
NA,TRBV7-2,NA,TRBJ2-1,CASSLPGANEQFF,TGTGCCAGCAGCTTACCAGGGGCCAATGAGCAGTTCTTC
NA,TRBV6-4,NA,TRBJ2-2,CASSRLENTGELFF,TGTGCCAGCAGTAGACTAGAGAACACCGGGGAGCTGTTTTTT
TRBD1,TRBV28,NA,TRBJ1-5,CASSLGDRGHNQPQHF,TGTGCCAGCAGTTTAGGCGACAGGGGGCACAATCAGCCCCAGCATTTT
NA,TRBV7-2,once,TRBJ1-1,CASNQGSVNTEAFF,TGTGCCAGCAACCAGGGGAGTGTGAACACTGAAGCTTTCTTT
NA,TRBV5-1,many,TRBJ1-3,CASSLAGAGNTIYF,TGCGCCAGCAGCTTGGCAGGGGCCGGAAACACCATATATTTT
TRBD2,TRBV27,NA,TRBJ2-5,CASRKLAAQETQYF,TGTGCCAGCAGAAAACTAGCGGCTCAAGAGACCCAGTACTTC
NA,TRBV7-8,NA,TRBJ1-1,CASSSGEGDTEAFF,TGTGCCAGCAGCTCAGGGGAGGGGGACACTGAAGCTTTCTTT
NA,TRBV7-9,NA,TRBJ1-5,CASGATGKGNQPQHF,TGTGCCAGCGGCGCCACAGGGAAAGGCAATCAGCCCCAGCATTTT